This T cell receptor beta chain was documented in a study of shared clonotypes between healthy human individuals. The study, taken as a whole, reports: Clonotype sharing among donors was expected to depend on sequencing depth.

V was clipped by 4 bases and J by 0 bases, with 11 bases between them. The CDR3 runs 14 residues. In germline, CDR1 is SGHRS, CDR2 YFSETQ. Donation came from healthy HIV-negative adults that had no recent acute infections or vaccinations. Turning to this clone: Its specificity is not known.

Ten immunoSEQ deep assay plates were used to sequence unsorted PBMC DNA. The protocol was immunoSEQ multiplex PCR, while the TCRdb copy is restricted to in-frame clones and leaves out a portion. The sample includes about 490,000 clones, 70% to 85% seen only once; the top ten take 9.5% to 15%. This chain links TRBV5-1 with TRBJ2-7; D gene ambiguous. This sequence originates from a woman aged 40 to 55 in good health. Some clones in this sample may be carry-over from other donors' samples. Sequenced: PBMCs. The CDR3, as DNA: TGCGCCAGCAGCACCAACCTGGGCTCCTACGAGCAGTACTTC. Translated, it gives CASSTNLGSYEQYF.